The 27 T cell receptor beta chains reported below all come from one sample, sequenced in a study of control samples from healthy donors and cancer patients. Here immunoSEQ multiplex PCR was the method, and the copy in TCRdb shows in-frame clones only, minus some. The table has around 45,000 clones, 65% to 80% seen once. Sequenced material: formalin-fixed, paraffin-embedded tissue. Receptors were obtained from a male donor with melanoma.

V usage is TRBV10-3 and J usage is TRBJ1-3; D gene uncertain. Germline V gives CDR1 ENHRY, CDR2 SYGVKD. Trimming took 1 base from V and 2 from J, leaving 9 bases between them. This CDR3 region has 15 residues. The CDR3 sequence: CAISELGGTGNTIYF. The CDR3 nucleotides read TGTGCCATCAGTGAGTTGGGAGGGACTGGAAACACCATATATTTT.

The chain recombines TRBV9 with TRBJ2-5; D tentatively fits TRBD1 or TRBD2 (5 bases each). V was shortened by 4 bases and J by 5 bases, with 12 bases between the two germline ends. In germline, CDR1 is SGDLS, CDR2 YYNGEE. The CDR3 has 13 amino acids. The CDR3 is CASSLGRGETQYF. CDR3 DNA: TGTGCCAGCAGCTTGGGACGAGGGGAGACCCAGTACTTC.

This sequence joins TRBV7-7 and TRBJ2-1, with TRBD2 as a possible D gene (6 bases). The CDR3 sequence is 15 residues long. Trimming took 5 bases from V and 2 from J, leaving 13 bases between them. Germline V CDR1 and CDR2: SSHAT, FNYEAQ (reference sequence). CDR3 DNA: TGTGCCAGCAGCCTTGAGCGGGCCCCCTACAATGAGCAGTTCTTC. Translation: CASSLERAPYNEQFF.

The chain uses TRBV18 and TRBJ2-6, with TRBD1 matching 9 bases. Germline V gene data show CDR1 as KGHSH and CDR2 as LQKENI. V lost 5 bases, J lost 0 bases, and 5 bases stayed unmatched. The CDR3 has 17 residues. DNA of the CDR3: TGTGCCAGCTCAGCCGGGACAGGGTACTCTGGGGCCAACGTCCTGACTTTC. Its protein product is CASSAGTGYSGANVLTF. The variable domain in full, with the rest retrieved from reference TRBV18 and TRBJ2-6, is NAGVMQNPRHLVRRRGQEARLRCSPMKGHSHVYWYRQLPEEGLKFMVYLQKENIIDESGMPKERFSAEFPKEGPSILRIQQVVRGDSAAYFCASSAGTGYSGANVLTFGAGSRLTVL.

CDR3 nucleotides: TGTGCCAGCAGTTACGTAGGGGGCGAGCAGTACTTC. Encoded protein: CASSYVGGEQYF. The V gene is TRBV6-2 or TRBV6-3, the J gene TRBJ2-7; possible D gene TRBD1, 6 bases. The CDR3 loop spans 12 amino acids. V dropped 2 bases and J dropped 6 bases, with 8 bases sitting between them. Germline CDR1 reads MNHEY; CDR2 reads SVGEGT.

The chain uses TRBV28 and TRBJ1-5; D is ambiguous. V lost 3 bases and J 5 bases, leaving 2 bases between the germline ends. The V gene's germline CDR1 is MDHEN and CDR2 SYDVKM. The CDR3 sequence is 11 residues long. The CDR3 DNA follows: TGTGCCAGCAGTTTGGATCAGCCCCAGCATTTT. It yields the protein CASSLDQPQHF.

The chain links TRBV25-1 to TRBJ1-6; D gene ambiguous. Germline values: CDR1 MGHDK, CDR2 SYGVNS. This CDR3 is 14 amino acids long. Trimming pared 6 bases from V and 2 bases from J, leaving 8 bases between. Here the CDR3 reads CASRGETYNSPLHF. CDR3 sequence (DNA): TGTGCCAGCAGGGGTGAAACCTATAATTCACCCCTCCACTTT.

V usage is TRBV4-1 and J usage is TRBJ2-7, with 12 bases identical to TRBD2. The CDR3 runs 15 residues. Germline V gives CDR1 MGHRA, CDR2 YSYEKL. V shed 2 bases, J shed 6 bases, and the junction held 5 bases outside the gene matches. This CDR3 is CASSQSTSGSTEQYF. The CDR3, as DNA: TGCGCCAGCAGCCAATCGACTAGCGGGAGTACCGAGCAGTACTTC.

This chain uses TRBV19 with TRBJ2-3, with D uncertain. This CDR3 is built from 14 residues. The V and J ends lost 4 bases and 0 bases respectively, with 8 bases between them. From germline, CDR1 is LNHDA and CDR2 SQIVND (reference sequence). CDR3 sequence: CASSKQRSTDTQYF. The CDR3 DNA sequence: TGTGCCAGTAGTAAGCAGAGAAGCACAGATACGCAGTATTTT. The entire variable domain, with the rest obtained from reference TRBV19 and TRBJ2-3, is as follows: DGGITQSPKYLFRKEGQNVTLSCEQNLNHDAMYWYRQDPGQGLRLIYYSQIVNDFQKGDIAEGYSVSREKKESFPLTVTSAQKNPTAFYLCASSKQRSTDTQYFGPGTRLTVL.

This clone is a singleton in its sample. CDR3: CASSYSPDSRQFF. The CDR3 nucleotides read TGTGCCAGCAGTTACTCGCCGGACAGTCGGCAGTTCTTC. This sequence joins TRBV6-2 or TRBV6-3 and TRBJ2-1, with a possible D match to TRBD1 (6 bases). Looked up from germline, CDR1 is MNHEY and CDR2 is SVGEGT. The CDR3 runs to 13 residues. The germline V and J ends were trimmed by 0 bases and 12 bases, with 12 bases remaining between them.

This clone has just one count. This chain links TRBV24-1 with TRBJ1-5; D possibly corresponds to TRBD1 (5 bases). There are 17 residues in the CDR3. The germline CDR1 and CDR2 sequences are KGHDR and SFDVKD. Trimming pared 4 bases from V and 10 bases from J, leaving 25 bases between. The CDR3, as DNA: TGTGCCACCAGTGACCCCCAGGGAGGGGATGTTGCCGTCCCCCAGCATTTT. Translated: CATSDPQGGDVAVPQHF.

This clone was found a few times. This chain's CDR3 is CASNPGGWEGAFF. DNA for the CDR3: TGTGCCAGCAACCCGGGCGGCTGGGAAGGCGCTTTCTTT. J is TRBJ1-1 and V is TRBV28; D is ambiguous. The CDR3 contains 13 residues. The V gene lost 7 bases and the J gene lost 11 bases, with 20 bases spanning the gap. The germline V gene has CDR1 MDHEN and CDR2 SYDVKM. Using reference TRBV28 and TRBJ1-1 for the parts outside the CDR3, the full variable domain is DVKVTQSSRYLVKRTGEKVFLECVQDMDHENMFWYRQDPGLGLRLIYFSYDVKMKEKGDIPEGYSVSREKKERFSLILESASTNQTSMYLCASNPGGWEGAFFGQGTRLTVV.

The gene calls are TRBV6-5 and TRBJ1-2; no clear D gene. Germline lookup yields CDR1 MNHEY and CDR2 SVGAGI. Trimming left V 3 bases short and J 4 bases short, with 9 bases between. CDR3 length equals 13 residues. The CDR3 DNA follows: TGTGCCAGCAGTTATGGGTCTTCCTATGGCTACACCTTC. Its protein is CASSYGSSYGYTF.

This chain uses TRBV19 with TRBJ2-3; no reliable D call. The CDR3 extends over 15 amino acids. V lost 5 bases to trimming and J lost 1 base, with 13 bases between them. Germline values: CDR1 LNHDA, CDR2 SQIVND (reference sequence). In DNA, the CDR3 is TGTGCCAGTAGTCTCCCAGGTGCGGGCACAGATACGCAGTATTTT. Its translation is CASSLPGAGTDTQYF. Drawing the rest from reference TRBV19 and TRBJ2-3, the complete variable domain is DGGITQSPKYLFRKEGQNVTLSCEQNLNHDAMYWYRQDPGQGLRLIYYSQIVNDFQKGDIAEGYSVSREKKESFPLTVTSAQKNPTAFYLCASSLPGAGTDTQYFGPGTRLTVL.

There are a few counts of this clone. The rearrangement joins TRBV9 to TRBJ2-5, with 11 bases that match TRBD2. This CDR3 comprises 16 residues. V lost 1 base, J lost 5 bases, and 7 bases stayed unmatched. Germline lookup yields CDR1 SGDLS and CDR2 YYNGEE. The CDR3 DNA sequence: TGTGCCAGCAGCGTACCTAAGACTAGCGGGAAGGAGACCCAGTACTTC. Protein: CASSVPKTSGKETQYF.

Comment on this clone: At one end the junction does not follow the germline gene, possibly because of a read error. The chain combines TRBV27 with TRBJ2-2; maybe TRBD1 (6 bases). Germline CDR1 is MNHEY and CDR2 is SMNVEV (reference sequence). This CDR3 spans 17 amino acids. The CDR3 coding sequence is TGTGCCAGGACCCCCGAGACCCCAGGGGCGAACACCGAGGAGCTGTTTTTT. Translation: CARTPETPGANTEELFF.

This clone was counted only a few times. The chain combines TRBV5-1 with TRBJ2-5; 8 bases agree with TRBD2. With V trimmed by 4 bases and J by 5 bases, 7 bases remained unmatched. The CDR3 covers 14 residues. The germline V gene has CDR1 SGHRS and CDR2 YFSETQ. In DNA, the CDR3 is TGCGCCAGCAGCCGGAGCGGGGGCGCGGAGACCCAGTACTTC. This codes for CASSRSGGAETQYF.

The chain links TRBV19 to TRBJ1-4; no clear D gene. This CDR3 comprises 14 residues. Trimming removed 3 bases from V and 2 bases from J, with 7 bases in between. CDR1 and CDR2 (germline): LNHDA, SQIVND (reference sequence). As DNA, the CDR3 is TGTGCCAGTAGTATCACGGGGACTAATGAAAAACTGTTTTTT. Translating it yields CASSITGTNEKLFF.

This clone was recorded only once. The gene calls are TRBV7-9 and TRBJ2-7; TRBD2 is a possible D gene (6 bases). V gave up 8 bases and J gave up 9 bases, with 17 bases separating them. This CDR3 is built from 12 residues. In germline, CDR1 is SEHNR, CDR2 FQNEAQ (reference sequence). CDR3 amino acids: CASSGEAPLQYF. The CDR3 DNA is TGTGCCAGCTCTGGGGAGGCCCCCCTGCAGTACTTC.

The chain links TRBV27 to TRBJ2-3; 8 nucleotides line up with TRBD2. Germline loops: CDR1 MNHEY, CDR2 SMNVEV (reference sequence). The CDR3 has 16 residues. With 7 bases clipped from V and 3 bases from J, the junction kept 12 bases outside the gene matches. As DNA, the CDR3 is TGTGCCAGCACTCCCATGAGGGCGGGGGGTACAGATACGCAGTATTTT. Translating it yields CASTPMRAGGTDTQYF.

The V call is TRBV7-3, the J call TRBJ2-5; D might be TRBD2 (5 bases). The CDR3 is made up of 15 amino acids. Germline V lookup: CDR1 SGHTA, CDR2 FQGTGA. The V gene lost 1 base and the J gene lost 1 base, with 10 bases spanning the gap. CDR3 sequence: CASSLRRSLQETQYF. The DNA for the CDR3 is TGTGCCAGCAGCTTAAGGAGGAGCCTCCAAGAGACCCAGTACTTC.

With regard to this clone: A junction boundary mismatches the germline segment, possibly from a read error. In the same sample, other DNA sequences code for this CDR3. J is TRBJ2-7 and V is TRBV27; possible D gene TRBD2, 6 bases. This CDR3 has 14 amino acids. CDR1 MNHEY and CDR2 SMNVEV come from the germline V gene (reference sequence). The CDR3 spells CASSLWGSGEEQYF. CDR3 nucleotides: TGTGCCAGTAGTTTATGGGGTTCGGGGGAAGAGCAGTACTTC.

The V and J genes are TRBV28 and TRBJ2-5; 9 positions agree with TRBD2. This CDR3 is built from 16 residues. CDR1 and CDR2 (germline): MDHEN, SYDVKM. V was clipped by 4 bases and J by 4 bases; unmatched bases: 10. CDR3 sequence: CASSSPGRAGGETQYF. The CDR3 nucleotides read TGTGCCAGCAGTTCCCCCGGAAGAGCGGGAGGAGAGACCCAGTACTTC. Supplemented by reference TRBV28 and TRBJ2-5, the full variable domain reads DVKVTQSSRYLVKRTGEKVFLECVQDMDHENMFWYRQDPGLGLRLIYFSYDVKMKEKGDIPEGYSVSREKKERFSLILESASTNQTSMYLCASSSPGRAGGETQYFGPGTRLLVL.

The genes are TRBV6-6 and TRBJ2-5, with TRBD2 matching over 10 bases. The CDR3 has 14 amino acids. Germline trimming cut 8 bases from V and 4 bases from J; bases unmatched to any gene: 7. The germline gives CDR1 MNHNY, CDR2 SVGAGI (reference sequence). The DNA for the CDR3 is TGTGCCAGCGGAGCGGGAGGGGGGGGAGAGACCCAGTACTTC. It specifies CASGAGGGGETQYF.

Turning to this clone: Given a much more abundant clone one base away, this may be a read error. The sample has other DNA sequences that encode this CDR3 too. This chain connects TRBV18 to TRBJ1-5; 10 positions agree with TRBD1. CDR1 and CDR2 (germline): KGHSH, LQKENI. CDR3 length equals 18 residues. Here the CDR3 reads CASSQRGQGDKVDQPQHF. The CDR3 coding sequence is TGTGCCAGCTCACAACGTGGACAGGGGGATAAGGTGGATCAACCCCAGCATTTT.

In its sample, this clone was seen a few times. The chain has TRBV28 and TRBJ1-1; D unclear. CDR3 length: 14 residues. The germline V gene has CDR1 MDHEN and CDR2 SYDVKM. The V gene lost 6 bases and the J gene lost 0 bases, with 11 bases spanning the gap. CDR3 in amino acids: CASRPRDMNTEAFF. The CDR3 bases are TGTGCCAGCAGACCAAGAGACATGAACACTGAAGCTTTCTTT.

In DNA form, the CDR3 reads TGTGCCAGCAGCTTAGACGTAGGGGAGCTGTTTTTT. Translated: CASSLDVGELFF. This chain uses TRBV11-2 with TRBJ2-2; D is ambiguous. V dropped 0 bases and J dropped 8 bases, with 4 bases sitting between them. Per the germline V gene, CDR1 is SGHAT and CDR2 is FQNNGV. This CDR3 is built from 12 residues. Full variable domain (missing parts from reference TRBV11-2 and TRBJ2-2): EAGVAQSPRYKIIEKRQSVAFWCNPISGHATLYWYQQILGQGPKLLIQFQNNGVVDDSQLPKDRFSAERLKGVDSTLKIQPAKLEDSAVYLCASSLDVGELFFGEGSRLTVL.